This TCR beta chain stems from a study of blood T cell repertoires in COVID-19 (dated by TCRdb to 2019 to 2021). General notes on the study: ImmuneRACE Cohort 3 recovered participants were defined by two consecutive negative NP/OP PCR tests, healthcare professional clearance, or symptom resolution. Where available, HLA class I and class II types were obtained from metadata supplied by the sample provider rather than from assay-based typing. The prospective study material was composed of cDNA or gDNA derived from T cells, B-cell-depleted T cells, or PBMCs. The samples were drawn from two sources: the first 160 participants of the ongoing ImmuneRACE study, and 1,000 to 1,500 subjects contributed by 6 global collaborators. The collaborator samples originated in the United States, Italy and Spain and spanned the acute and convalescent phases of COVID-19. A freely available public database, intended as a resource for researchers studying the immune response to SARS-CoV-2, is where the repertoires were released. A de-identified subject ID, COVID-19 status, age in years and sex were almost always included in the sample metadata. Deeply sampled blood TCRbeta repertoires from subjects exposed to, actively infected with, or recovered from COVID-19 were included in the dataset. What the study reported, not specific to this receptor: How much clinical and demographic metadata was included differed by source and by participant, and the metadata was provided uncurated.

The immunoSEQ Assay, a bias-controlled multiplex PCR, was used to amplify TCRbeta CDR3 regions from genomic DNA. Processing in the source paper ran as follows. Within the assay, amplification of reference gene primers was used to estimate how many nucleated cells each sample contained. To quantify the absolute abundance of each unique TCRbeta CDR3 rearrangement, sequence reads were collapsed and filtered. For each sample, productive Simpson clonality was calculated as the square root of Simpson's diversity index across productive rearrangements. TCRdb limited this immuneACCESS table to in-frame rearrangements with V and J called. A share of clones is missing; checked studies link under half to unresolved V genes, and the rest is unexplained. V, J and clone size are taken as reported in that table, and D and trimming were inferred from the DNA itself. The sample includes a few hundred thousand clones, with about 87% observed a single time. The ten largest clones take up roughly 1.9% of the sample.

Enrolling through a virtual design, the prospective study's participants ranged in age from roughly 18 to 100 years and lived across roughly 24 United States geographic areas. To assign participants to cohorts, the prospective study relied on clinical history that participants themselves reported in a screening survey and a study questionnaire. In the prospective study, whole blood, serum and a nasopharyngeal or oropharyngeal swab were collected from each participant by mobile phlebotomists. Prospective study participants could optionally give additional blood draws and questionnaires over a roughly two-month period. Prospective study blood samples were shipped either frozen or at room temperature before DNA extraction. As regards this clone: Its recognized antigen is unknown. No much larger clone exists at a distance of one base, and base qualities are not known.

The CDR3, from cysteine to phenylalanine, totals 13 residues. Only the CDR3 portion is preserved as DNA: 39 bases, with reading frame beginning at the first base. The germline V gene yields SNHLY for CDR1 and FYNNEI for CDR2. The junction shows trimming of 6 bases on V and 7 bases on J, and the gene matches do not reach 2 bases of it. The chain is encoded by TRBV2 joined to TRBJ1-6, with 8 central nucleotides matching TRBD1. The source is a man aged 35-49 years in a cohort exposed to, infected with or recovered from COVID-19 (not recorded which). The sample taken for sequencing was PBMCs or T cells enriched from blood (not recorded which). The DNA sequence is as follows: TGTGCCAGCAGGACAGGGGTAAATTCACCCCTCCACTTT. Its protein product is CASRTGVNSPLHF.